The present T cell receptor (beta chain) was sequenced within a study of blood T cell repertoires in COVID-19. The CDR3 is made up of 15 amino acids. Germline V gene lookup returns CDR1 SGHTA and CDR2 FQGNSA. Trimming removed 1 base from V and 12 bases from J; junction bases left unmatched: 13. Profiled with immunoSEQ multiplex PCR; TCRdb holds only in-frame clones, not every one. The sample includes under 200,000 clones, approximately 83% of them seen just once. The sample consisted of peripheral blood. This clonotype was sampled from a man aged 65 to 85 with active or convalescent COVID-19. The chain couples TRBV7-2 to TRBJ2-3; 7 nucleotides align to TRBD2. CDR3 amino acids: CASSLGRVAGGTQYF. The CDR3, as DNA: TGTGCCAGCAGCTTAGGTCGAGTAGCGGGCGGGACCCAGTATTTT.